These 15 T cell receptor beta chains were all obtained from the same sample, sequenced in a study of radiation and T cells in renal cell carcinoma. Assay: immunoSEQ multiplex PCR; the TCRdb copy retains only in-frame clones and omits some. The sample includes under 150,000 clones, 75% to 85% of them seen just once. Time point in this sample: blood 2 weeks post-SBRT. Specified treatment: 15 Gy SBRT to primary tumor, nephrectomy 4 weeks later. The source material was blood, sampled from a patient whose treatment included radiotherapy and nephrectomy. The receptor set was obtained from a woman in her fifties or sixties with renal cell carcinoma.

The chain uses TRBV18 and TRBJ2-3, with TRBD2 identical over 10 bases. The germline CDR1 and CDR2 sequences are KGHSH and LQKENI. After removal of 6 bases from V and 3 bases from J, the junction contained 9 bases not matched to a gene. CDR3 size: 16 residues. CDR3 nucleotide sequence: TGTGCCAGCTCCGGCTATAGCGGGAGGAGGACAGATACGCAGTATTTT. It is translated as CASSGYSGRRTDTQYF. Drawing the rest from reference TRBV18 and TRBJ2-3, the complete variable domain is NAGVMQNPRHLVRRRGQEARLRCSPMKGHSHVYWYRQLPEEGLKFMVYLQKENIIDESGMPKERFSAEFPKEGPSILRIQQVVRGDSAAYFCASSGYSGRRTDTQYFGPGTRLTVL.

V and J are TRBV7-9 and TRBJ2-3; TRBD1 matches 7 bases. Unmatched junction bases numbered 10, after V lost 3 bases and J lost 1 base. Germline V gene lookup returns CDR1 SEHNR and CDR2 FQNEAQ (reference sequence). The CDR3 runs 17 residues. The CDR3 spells CASSFDLDRLGTDTQYF. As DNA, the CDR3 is TGTGCCAGCAGCTTTGACCTGGACAGGTTGGGCACAGATACGCAGTATTTT.

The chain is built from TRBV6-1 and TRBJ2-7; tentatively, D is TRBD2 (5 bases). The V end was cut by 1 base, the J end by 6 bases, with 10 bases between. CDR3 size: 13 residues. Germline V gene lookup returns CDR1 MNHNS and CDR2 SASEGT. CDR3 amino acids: CASSEVGRGEQYF. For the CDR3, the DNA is TGTGCCAGCAGTGAAGTGGGTCGGGGCGAGCAGTACTTC.

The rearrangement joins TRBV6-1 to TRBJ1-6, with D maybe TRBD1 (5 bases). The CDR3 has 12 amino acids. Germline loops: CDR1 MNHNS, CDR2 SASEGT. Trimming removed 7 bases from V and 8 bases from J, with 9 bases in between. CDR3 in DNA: TGTGCCAGCATTTCGGGGGATTCACCCCTCCACTTT. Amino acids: CASISGDSPLHF.

DNA for the CDR3: TGTGCCAGTAGTATAGATGGACTGGAGAATTCACCCCTCCACTTT. This sequence encodes CASSIDGLENSPLHF. The V call is TRBV19, the J call TRBJ1-6; no clear D. Trimming shortened V by 0 bases and J by 7 bases, and 10 bases separated the two germline ends. The CDR3 sequence is 15 residues long. Germline loops: CDR1 LNHDA, CDR2 SQIVND (reference sequence).

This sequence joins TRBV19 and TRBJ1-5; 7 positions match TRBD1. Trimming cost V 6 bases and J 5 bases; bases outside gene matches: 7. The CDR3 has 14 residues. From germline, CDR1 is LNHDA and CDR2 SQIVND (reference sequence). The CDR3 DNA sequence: TGTGCCAGTAGCCAAGGGGGCTCGGATCAGCCCCAGCATTTT. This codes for CASSQGGSDQPQHF.

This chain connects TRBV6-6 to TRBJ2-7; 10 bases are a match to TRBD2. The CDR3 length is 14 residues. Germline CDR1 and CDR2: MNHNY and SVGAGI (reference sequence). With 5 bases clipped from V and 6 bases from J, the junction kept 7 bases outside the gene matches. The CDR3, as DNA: TGTGCCAGCAGTCGCACTAGCGGGAACTCCGAGCAGTACTTC. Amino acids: CASSRTSGNSEQYF.

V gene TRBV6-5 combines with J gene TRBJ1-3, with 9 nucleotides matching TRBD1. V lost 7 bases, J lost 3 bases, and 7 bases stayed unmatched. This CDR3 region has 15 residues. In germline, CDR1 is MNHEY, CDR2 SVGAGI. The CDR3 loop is CASTEGDRVGNTIYF. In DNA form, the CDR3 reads TGTGCCAGCACCGAAGGGGACAGGGTTGGAAACACCATATATTTT.

The CDR3 nucleotides read TGTGCCAGCAGCAAACAGGTCACACAGGGGTTCAGTGATGGCTACACCTTC. Encoded protein: CASSKQVTQGFSDGYTF. This chain connects TRBV7-9 to TRBJ1-2; TRBD1 matches at 7 bases. Germline loops: CDR1 SEHNR, CDR2 FQNEAQ (reference sequence). Losses at the gene ends were 5 bases for V and 6 bases for J; bases not matched to a gene: 18. The CDR3 totals 17 residues.

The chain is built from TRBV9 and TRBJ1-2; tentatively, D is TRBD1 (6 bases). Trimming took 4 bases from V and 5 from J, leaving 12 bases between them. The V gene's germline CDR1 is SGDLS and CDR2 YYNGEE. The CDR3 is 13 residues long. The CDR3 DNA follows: TGTGCCAGCAGCCCCCAACAGGGTTATGGCTACACCTTC. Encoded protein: CASSPQQGYGYTF.

As DNA, the CDR3 is TGTGCCAGCAGCAAAGCGAGGGGAGAAGGGGCCAAAAACATTCAGTACTTC. Its protein product is CASSKARGEGAKNIQYF. V is TRBV4-2 and J is TRBJ2-4; tentatively, D is TRBD1 or TRBD2 (5 bases each). V lost 5 bases and J lost 1, with 18 bases in between. CDR1 is LGHNA and CDR2 is YNFKEQ in the germline V gene. The length of the CDR3 is 17 residues.

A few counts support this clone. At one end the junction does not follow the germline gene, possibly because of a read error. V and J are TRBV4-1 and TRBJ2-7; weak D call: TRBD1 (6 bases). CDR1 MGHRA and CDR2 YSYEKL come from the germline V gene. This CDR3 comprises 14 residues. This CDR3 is CASSQAINRASKVF. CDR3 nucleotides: TGCGCCAGCAGCCAAGCGATTAACAGGGCTTCCAAAGTCTTC.

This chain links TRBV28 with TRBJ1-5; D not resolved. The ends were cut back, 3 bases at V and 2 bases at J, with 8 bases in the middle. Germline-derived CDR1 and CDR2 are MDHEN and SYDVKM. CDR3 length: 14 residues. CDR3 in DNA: TGTGCCAGCAGTTTGAAACTAGGCAATCAGCCCCAGCATTTT. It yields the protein CASSLKLGNQPQHF.

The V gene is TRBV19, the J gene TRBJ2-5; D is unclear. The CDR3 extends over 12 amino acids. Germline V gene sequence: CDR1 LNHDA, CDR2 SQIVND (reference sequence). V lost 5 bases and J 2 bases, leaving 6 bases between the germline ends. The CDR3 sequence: CASSHLQETQYF. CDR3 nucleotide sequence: TGTGCCAGTAGTCACTTACAAGAGACCCAGTACTTC.

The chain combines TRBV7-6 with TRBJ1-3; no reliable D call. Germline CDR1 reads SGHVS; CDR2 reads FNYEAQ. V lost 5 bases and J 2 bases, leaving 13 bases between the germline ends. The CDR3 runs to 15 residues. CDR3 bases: TGTGCCAGCAGCCCTCGAGGCACGCCTGGAAACACCATATATTTT. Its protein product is CASSPRGTPGNTIYF.